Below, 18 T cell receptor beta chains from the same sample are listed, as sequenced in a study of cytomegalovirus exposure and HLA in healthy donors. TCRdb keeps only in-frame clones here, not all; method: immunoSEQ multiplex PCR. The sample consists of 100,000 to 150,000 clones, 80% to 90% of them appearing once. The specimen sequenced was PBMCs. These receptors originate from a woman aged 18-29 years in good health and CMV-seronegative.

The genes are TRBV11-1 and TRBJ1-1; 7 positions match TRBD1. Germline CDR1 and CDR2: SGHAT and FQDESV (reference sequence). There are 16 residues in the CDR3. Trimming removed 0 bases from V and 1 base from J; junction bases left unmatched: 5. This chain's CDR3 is CASSLAGTVRNTEAFF. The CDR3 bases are TGTGCCAGCAGCTTAGCCGGGACAGTGAGGAACACTGAAGCTTTCTTT. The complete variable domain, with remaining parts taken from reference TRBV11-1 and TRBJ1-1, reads EAEVAQSPRYKITEKSQAVAFWCDPISGHATLYWYRQILGQGPELLVQFQDESVVDDSQLPKDRFSAERLKGVDSTLKIQPAELGDSAMYLCASSLAGTVRNTEAFFGQGTRLTVV.

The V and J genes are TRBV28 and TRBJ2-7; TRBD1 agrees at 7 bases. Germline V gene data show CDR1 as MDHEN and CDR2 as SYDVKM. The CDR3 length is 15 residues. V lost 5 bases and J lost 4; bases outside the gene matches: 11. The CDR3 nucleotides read TGTGCCAGCAGTCCCCGATACAGGGGTCCTTACGAGCAGTACGTC. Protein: CASSPRYRGPYEQYV.

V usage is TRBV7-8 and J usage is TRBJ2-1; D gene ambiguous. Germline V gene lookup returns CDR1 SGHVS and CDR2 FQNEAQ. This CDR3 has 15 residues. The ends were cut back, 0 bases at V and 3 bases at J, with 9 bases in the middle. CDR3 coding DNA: TGTGCCAGCAGCTTAGCAGGAGAACACTACAATGAGCAGTTCTTC. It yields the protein CASSLAGEHYNEQFF.

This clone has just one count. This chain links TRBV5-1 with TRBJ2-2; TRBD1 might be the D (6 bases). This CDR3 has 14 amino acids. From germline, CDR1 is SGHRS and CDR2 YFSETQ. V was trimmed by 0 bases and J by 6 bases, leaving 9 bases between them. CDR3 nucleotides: TGCGCCAGCAGCTTGGTGACAGGCCCCGGGGAGCTGTTTTTT. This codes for CASSLVTGPGELFF.

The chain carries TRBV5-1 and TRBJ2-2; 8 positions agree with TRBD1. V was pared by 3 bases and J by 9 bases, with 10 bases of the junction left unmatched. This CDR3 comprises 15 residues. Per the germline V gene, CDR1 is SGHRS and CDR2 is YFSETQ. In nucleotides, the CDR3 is TGCGCCAGCAGCTCGTCAGGGGGCCTAGTCAGGGAGCTGTTTTTT. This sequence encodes CASSSSGGLVRELFF.

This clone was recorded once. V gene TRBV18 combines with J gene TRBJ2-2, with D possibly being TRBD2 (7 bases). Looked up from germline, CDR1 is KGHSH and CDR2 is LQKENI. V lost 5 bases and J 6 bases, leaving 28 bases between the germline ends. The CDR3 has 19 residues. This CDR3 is CASSASFAGAHVGAGELFF. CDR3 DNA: TGTGCCAGCTCAGCCTCCTTTGCGGGGGCCCACGTTGGCGCCGGGGAGCTGTTTTTT.

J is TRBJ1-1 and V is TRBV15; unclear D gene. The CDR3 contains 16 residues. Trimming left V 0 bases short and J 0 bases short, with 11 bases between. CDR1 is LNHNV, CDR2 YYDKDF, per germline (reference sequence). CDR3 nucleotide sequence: TGTGCCACCAGCAGAGACGGAAAGCGTATGAACACTGAAGCTTTCTTT. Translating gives CATSRDGKRMNTEAFF.

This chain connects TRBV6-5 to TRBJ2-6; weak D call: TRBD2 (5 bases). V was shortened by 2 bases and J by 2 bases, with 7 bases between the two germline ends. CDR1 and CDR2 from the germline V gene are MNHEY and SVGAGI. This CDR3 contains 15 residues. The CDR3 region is CASSYNGAGANVLTF. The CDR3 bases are TGTGCCAGCAGTTACAACGGGGCTGGGGCCAACGTCCTGACTTTC.

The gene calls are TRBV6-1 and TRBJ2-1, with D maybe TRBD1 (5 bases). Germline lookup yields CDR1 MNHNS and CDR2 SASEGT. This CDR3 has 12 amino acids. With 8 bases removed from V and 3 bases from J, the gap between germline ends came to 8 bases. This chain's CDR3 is CASGAVYNEQFF. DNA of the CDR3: TGTGCCAGCGGGGCCGTCTACAATGAGCAGTTCTTC.

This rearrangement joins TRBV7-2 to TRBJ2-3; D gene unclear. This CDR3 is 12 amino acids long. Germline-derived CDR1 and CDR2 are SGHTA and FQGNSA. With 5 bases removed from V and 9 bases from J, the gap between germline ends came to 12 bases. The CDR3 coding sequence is TGTGCCAGCAGCCCCAGCGTTCGGACGCAGTATTTT. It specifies CASSPSVRTQYF.

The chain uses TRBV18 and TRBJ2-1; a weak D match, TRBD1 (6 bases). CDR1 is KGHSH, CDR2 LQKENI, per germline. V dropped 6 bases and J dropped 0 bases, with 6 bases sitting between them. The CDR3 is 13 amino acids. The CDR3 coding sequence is TGTGCCAGCTCGGACAGCTCCTACAATGAGCAGTTCTTC. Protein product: CASSDSSYNEQFF.

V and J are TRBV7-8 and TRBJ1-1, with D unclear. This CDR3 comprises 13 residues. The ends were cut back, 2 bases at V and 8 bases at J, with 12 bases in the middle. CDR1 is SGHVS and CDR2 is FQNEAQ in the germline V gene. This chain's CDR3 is CASSLLPPVEAFF. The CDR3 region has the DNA TGTGCCAGCAGCTTACTTCCGCCGGTAGAAGCTTTCTTT.

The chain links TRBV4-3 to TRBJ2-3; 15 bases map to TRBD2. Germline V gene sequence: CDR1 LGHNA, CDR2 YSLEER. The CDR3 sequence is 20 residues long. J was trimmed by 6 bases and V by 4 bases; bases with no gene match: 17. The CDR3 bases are TGCGCCAGCAGCCTCCGCCCGGGACTAGCGGGAGGCCAACGGGAGGATACGCAGTATTTT. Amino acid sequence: CASSLRPGLAGGQREDTQYF.

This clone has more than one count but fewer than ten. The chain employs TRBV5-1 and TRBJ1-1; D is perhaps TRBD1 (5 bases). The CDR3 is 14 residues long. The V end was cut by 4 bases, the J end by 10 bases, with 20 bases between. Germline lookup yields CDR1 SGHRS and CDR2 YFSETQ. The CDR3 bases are TGCGCCAGCAGCGCGGTGGGGCTCGAAAATTTAGCTTTCTTT. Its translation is CASSAVGLENLAFF.

In DNA form, the CDR3 reads TGCAGCGTGGGACTAGCGGGATTCCAAGAGACCCAGTACTTC. Amino acids: CSVGLAGFQETQYF. The chain couples TRBV29-1 to TRBJ2-5, with 13 bases lining up with TRBD2. This CDR3 has 14 residues. After removal of 6 bases from V and 1 base from J, the junction contained 2 bases not matched to a gene. Germline V gene lookup returns CDR1 SQVTM and CDR2 ANQGSEA.

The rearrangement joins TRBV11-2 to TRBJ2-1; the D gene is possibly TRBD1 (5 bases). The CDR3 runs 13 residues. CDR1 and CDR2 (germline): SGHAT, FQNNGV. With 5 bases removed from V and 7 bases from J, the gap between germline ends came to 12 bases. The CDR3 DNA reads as TGTGCCAGCAGCGCCCCTCCAGGGAATGAGCAGTTCTTC. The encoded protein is CASSAPPGNEQFF.

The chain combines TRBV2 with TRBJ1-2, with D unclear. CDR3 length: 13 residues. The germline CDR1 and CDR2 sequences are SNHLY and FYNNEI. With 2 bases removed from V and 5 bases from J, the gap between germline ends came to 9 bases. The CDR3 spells CASSETGIYGYTF. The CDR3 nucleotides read TGTGCCAGCAGTGAAACGGGGATTTATGGCTACACCTTC.

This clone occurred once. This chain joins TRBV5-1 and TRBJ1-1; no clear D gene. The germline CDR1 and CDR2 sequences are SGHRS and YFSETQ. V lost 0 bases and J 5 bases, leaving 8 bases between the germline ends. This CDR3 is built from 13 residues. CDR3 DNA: TGCGCCAGCAGCTTGGGTCGGGGTACTGAAGCTTTCTTT. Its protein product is CASSLGRGTEAFF.